The 15 T cell receptor beta chains in this list originate from one sample, sequenced in a study of T cell clonality in common variable immunodeficiency. TCRdb's table, derived via immunoSEQ multiplex PCR, lists solely in-frame clones and lacks some. The profile covers 35,000 to 55,000 clones, none occurring a single time. Sequencing was performed on peripheral blood mononuclear cells. These receptors were obtained from a person aged 18 to 70 in good health.

This clone was seen at least ten times. The read is 3 residues too short to cover the CDR3 end, so that end is filled in from the germline J gene. Different DNA sequences within this sample yield the same CDR3. V is TRBV19 and J is TRBJ1-1; D is unresolved. V lost 6 bases to trimming and J lost 1 base, with 15 bases between them. Germline V gene sequence: CDR1 LNHDA, CDR2 SQIVND (reference sequence). The CDR3 is 15 residues long. The CDR3 sequence: CASREGRRQNTEAFF. The CDR3 bases that were read are TGTGCCAGTAGGGAGGGCCGTAGACAGAACACTGAA.

This clone was seen ten or more times. The CDR3 end falls 3 residues outside the read, so it is completed with the germline J gene. The chain has TRBV18 and TRBJ2-2, with 7 bases aligning to TRBD1. V dropped 2 bases and J dropped 2; count of bases not matched to a gene: 2. Germline V lookup: CDR1 KGHSH, CDR2 LQKENI. CDR3 length: 15 amino acids. CDR3 residues: CASSPNRGNTGELFF. The CDR3 bases that were read are TGTGCCAGCTCACCAAACAGGGGAAACACCGGGGAG.

This clone was detected ten times or more. The missing CDR3 end, 3 residues past where the read stops, is filled in from the germline J gene. The J gene is TRBJ2-5, the V gene TRBV18; D is perhaps TRBD2 (7 bases). The CDR3 spans 17 residues. The V and J ends lost 2 bases and 3 bases respectively, with 19 bases between them. The germline gives CDR1 KGHSH, CDR2 LQKENI. CDR3 in amino acids: CASSPNRPGGGEETQYF. The DNA read from the CDR3 is TGTGCCAGCTCACCAAATCGGCCTGGAGGGGGGGAAGAGACC.

This clone was seen at least ten times. CDR3 amino acids: CSASVPSASGGDTQYF. The covered CDR3 bases are TGCAGTGCTAGCGTCCCCTCCGCTAGCGGGGGCGATACG. The chain couples TRBV20-1 to TRBJ2-3; the match to TRBD2 covers 10 bases. The observed sequence ends 3 residues before the CDR3 terminus, with the missing tail filled in from the germline J gene. Germline CDR1 is DFQATT and CDR2 is SNEGSKA (reference sequence). CDR3 size: 16 residues. Unmatched junction bases numbered 12, after V lost 3 bases and J lost 6 bases.

There are many counts of this clone. The sequenced fragment ends 3 residues before the CDR3 boundary, so the rest is inferred from the germline J gene. This chain links TRBV4-1 with TRBJ2-7; no definite D call. The germline V gene has CDR1 MGHRA and CDR2 YSYEKL. The CDR3 spans 14 residues. The ends were cut back, 5 bases at V and 3 bases at J, with 14 bases in the middle. CDR3 loop: CASSYQDDLYEQYF. CDR3 DNA (partial): TGCGCCAGCAGCTACCAGGATGACCTCTACGAG.

This clone has at least ten counts. The sequenced fragment ends 3 residues before the CDR3 boundary, so the rest is inferred from the germline J gene. The gene calls are TRBV20-1 and TRBJ2-2; 11 bases agree with TRBD2. Germline CDR1 reads DFQATT; CDR2 reads SNEGSKA (reference sequence). Trimming removed 2 bases from V and 8 bases from J; junction bases left unmatched: 19. The CDR3 length is 19 residues. This CDR3 is CSARPRLAGRGGKAGELFF. CDR3 DNA (partial): TGCAGTGCTAGACCACGACTAGCGGGACGAGGGGGAAAGGCTGGGGAG.

This clone was detected many times. CDR3 DNA (partial): TGTGCCAGCTCACCCGAACAATTTTCTTTGACC. Its protein is CASSPEQFSLT. The entire CDR3 is CASSPEQFSLTQYF. The chain recombines TRBV18 with TRBJ2-5, with D unclear. The CDR3 is cut off 3 residues early in the read; its end comes from the germline J gene. Trimming took off 3 bases at V and 7 bases at J, with 15 bases between the two ends. The CDR3 is made up of 14 amino acids. The germline CDR1 and CDR2 sequences are KGHSH and LQKENI.

This clone was seen at least ten times. The sequenced fragment ends 3 residues before the CDR3 boundary, so the rest is inferred from the germline J gene. The gene calls are TRBV7-2 and TRBJ2-5; D unclear. CDR1 is SGHTA and CDR2 is FQGNSA in the germline V gene. V was clipped by 3 bases and J by 4 bases, with 15 bases between them. CDR3 size: 15 residues. The CDR3 bases that were read are TGTGCCAGCAGCTTTAATCGAGCGAATGGAGAGACC. As protein: CASSFNRANGET. In full, the CDR3 reads CASSFNRANGETQYF. Full variable domain (missing parts from reference TRBV7-2 and TRBJ2-5): GAGVSQSPSNKVTEKGKDVELRCDPISGHTALYWYRQSLGQGLEFLIYFQGNSAPDKSGLPSDRFSAERTGGSVSTLTIQRTQQEDSAVYLCASSFNRANGETQYFGPGTRLLVL.

This clone was seen many times. The read halts 3 residues ahead of the CDR3 end, with the missing end drawn from the germline J gene. The J gene is TRBJ2-3, the V gene TRBV6-1; a possible D gene is TRBD2 (6 bases). Germline loops: CDR1 MNHNS, CDR2 SASEGT. V was clipped by 4 bases and J by 2 bases, with 10 bases between them. This CDR3 has 14 amino acids. Partial CDR3 DNA: TGTGCCAGCAGTGGACGCGGGGTCACAGATACG. Translated: CASSGRGVTDT. The whole CDR3 reads CASSGRGVTDTQYF.

This clone was counted at least ten times. Germline is not matched at one junction end, which may reflect a read error. The CDR3 goes on 3 residues after the read ends, and that part is filled in from the germline J gene. This chain joins TRBV4-2 and TRBJ2-6; D is perhaps TRBD2 (5 bases). This CDR3 contains 16 residues. From germline, CDR1 is LGHNA and CDR2 YNFKEQ. This chain's CDR3 is CASSQVEGSGANVLTF. CDR3 DNA, as far as it was read: TGCGCCAGCAGCCAAGTTGAGGGCTCTGGGGCCAACGTC.

In its sample, this clone was seen many times. The CDR3 goes on 3 residues after the read ends, and that part is filled in from the germline J gene. The rearrangement uses TRBV9 and TRBJ1-6; TRBD1 is a possible D gene (5 bases). V dropped 0 bases and J dropped 10 bases, with 11 bases sitting between them. Germline V gives CDR1 SGDLS, CDR2 YYNGEE. The CDR3 runs 14 residues. CDR3 in amino acids: CASSVGGVESPLHF. The sequenced part of the CDR3 DNA is TGTGCCAGCAGCGTAGGGGGGGTCGAGTCACCC.

This clone was seen repeatedly, ten times or more. The read finishes 3 residues shy of the CDR3 end, and the germline J gene is used to complete it. The rearrangement uses TRBV5-1 and TRBJ1-2; 8 bases align to TRBD1. V dropped 0 bases and J dropped 4; count of bases not matched to a gene: 5. The CDR3 loop spans 15 amino acids. Germline lookup yields CDR1 SGHRS and CDR2 YFSETQ. The CDR3 sequence is CASSLESTGGYGYTF. Partial CDR3 DNA: TGCGCCAGCAGCTTGGAAAGCACAGGGGGCTATGGC.

This clone has ten or more counts. The read stops 3 residues short of the end of the CDR3; the missing end is completed from the germline J gene. The chain carries TRBV2 and TRBJ2-7, with D maybe TRBD1 (6 bases). Germline CDR1 is SNHLY and CDR2 is FYNNEI. CDR3 size: 14 residues. The V and J ends lost 3 bases and 2 bases respectively, with 11 bases between them. The CDR3 bases that were read are TGTGCCAGCAGTGACTCACAGGGAACCTACGAG. It yields the protein CASSDSQGTYE. The full CDR3 protein reads CASSDSQGTYEQYF.

This clone was seen repeatedly, ten times or more. The sequence runs out 3 residues before the end of the CDR3; the remainder is reconstructed from the germline J gene. The chain carries TRBV5-4 and TRBJ2-2; D possibly corresponds to TRBD1 (5 bases). This CDR3 has 15 amino acids. V lost 4 bases to trimming and J lost 6 bases, with 16 bases between them. Germline loops: CDR1 SGHNT, CDR2 YYREEE (reference sequence). The CDR3 DNA, read in part, is TGTGCCAGCAGCCCCCGAGTTGGGGCGCCCGGGGAG. It is translated as CASSPRVGAPGE. The whole CDR3 sequence is CASSPRVGAPGELFF.

This clone was seen many times. Read coverage stops 3 residues before the CDR3 terminus; the germline J gene supplies the remainder. The chain joins TRBV9 to TRBJ1-6; 9 positions agree with TRBD1. The V gene's germline CDR1 is SGDLS and CDR2 YYNGEE. This CDR3 has 16 residues. The trim removed 4 bases at V and 10 bases at J, leaving 12 bases unmatched. The sequenced part of the CDR3 DNA is TGTGCCAGCAGCCCCCACCGGACAGGGGTGGGGTCACCC. It specifies CASSPHRTGVGSP. The full CDR3 reads CASSPHRTGVGSPLHF.